Following are 19 T cell receptor beta chains from one sample sequenced in a study of cytomegalovirus exposure and HLA in healthy donors. PCR employed 60 Vbeta and 13 Jbeta primers. Generated by immunoSEQ multiplex PCR, the TCRdb table keeps only in-frame clones and is missing some. The sample has 150,000 to 200,000 clones, roughly 85% seen once. Sequenced sample: PBMCs. Every receptor here comes from a woman between 35 and 50 years old in good health and CMV-seronegative.

This clone was seen more than once but under ten times. One end of the junction fails to match germline, which may point to a read error. The V and J genes are TRBV7-7 and TRBJ2-7; TRBD1 agrees at 8 bases. The germline V gene encodes CDR1 SSHAT and CDR2 FNYEAQ (reference sequence). This CDR3 spans 14 amino acids. The CDR3 region has the DNA TGTGCTAGCAGCCCCAACAGGGGGAGCTACGAGCAGTACTTC. Residues: CASSPNRGSYEQYF.

The gene calls are TRBV19 and TRBJ2-6; 12 bases align to TRBD1. CDR3 length: 19 amino acids. Germline V gene lookup returns CDR1 LNHDA and CDR2 SQIVND (reference sequence). After removal of 3 bases from V and 1 base from J, the junction contained 7 bases not matched to a gene. The CDR3 coding sequence is TGTGCCAGTAGTATTGGGACAGGGGGCGGATTTTCTGGGGCCAACGTCCTGACTTTC. Protein: CASSIGTGGGFSGANVLTF.

The genes are TRBV11-2 and TRBJ2-5, with 7 positions matching TRBD1. The trim removed 6 bases at V and 9 bases at J, leaving 13 bases unmatched. The CDR3 loop spans 14 amino acids. Germline loops: CDR1 SGHAT, CDR2 FQNNGV. The DNA of the CDR3 is TGTGCCAGCAGACAGACAGGGACCCAAGGGGCCCAGTACTTC. It encodes CASRQTGTQGAQYF.

The chain carries TRBV30 and TRBJ2-1; 7 bases fit TRBD2. The V gene end was trimmed by 4 bases and the J gene end by 12 bases; junction bases not matched to a gene: 6. This CDR3 contains 11 residues. Germline lookup yields CDR1 GTSNPN and CDR2 SVGIG (reference sequence). For the CDR3, the DNA is TGTGCCTGGACACCGGGGGGTGGGCAGTTCTTC. Protein: CAWTPGGGQFF.

The chain joins TRBV7-8 to TRBJ1-5, with D possibly being TRBD1 (6 bases). CDR3 length: 15 residues. V lost 5 bases, J lost 1 base, and 12 bases lay in between. CDR1 SGHVS and CDR2 FQNEAQ come from the germline V gene. The CDR3 nucleotides read TGTGCCAGCAGCCCTAACAGGGTGAGCAATCAGCCCCAGCATTTT. Encoded protein: CASSPNRVSNQPQHF.

The gene calls are TRBV30 and TRBJ2-7; TRBD2 agrees at 8 bases. V was pared by 8 bases and J by 0 bases, with 6 bases of the junction left unmatched. Germline CDR1 reads GTSNPN; CDR2 reads SVGIG (reference sequence). This CDR3 has 13 amino acids. The CDR3 nucleotides read TGTGCCGGAAGACTAGCGCCCTCCTACGAGCAGTACTTC. Translation: CAGRLAPSYEQYF.

The rearrangement uses TRBV29-1 and TRBJ1-2; D is uncertain. V lost 7 bases and J lost 8, with 17 bases in between. The CDR3 is 12 amino acids. In germline, CDR1 is SQVTM, CDR2 ANQGSEA. CDR3 amino acids: CSASHSRGGYTF. In DNA, the CDR3 is TGCAGCGCTTCTCATTCCCGCGGAGGCTACACCTTC.

The rearrangement uses TRBV4-1 and TRBJ1-2; D unclear. Germline values: CDR1 MGHRA, CDR2 YSYEKL. The CDR3 is made up of 16 amino acids. Trimming shortened V by 0 bases and J by 1 base, and 12 bases separated the two germline ends. This CDR3 reads CASSQDKGGFNYGYTF. DNA of the CDR3: TGCGCCAGCAGCCAAGATAAGGGAGGTTTTAACTATGGCTACACCTTC.

The sample holds a few counts of this clone. The chain combines TRBV6-1 with TRBJ2-7, with a weak D call TRBD2 (6 bases). Trimming removed 4 bases at V and 2 bases at J, with 9 bases between. Per germline, CDR1 MNHNS and CDR2 SASEGT. The CDR3 sequence is 13 residues long. The CDR3 DNA follows: TGTGCCAGCAGTGCGCGGGGCCCCTACGAGCAGTACTTC. Amino acids: CASSARGPYEQYF.

This clone came up a few times. The sample has other DNA sequences that encode this CDR3 too. This chain uses TRBV5-1 with TRBJ2-1; TRBD1 aligns across 9 bases. This CDR3 is built from 16 residues. Germline CDR1 reads SGHRS; CDR2 reads YFSETQ. After removal of 3 bases from V and 7 bases from J, the junction contained 11 bases not matched to a gene. CDR3 in amino acids: CASSSDGGTGINEQFF. CDR3 coding DNA: TGCGCCAGCAGCTCGGACGGGGGGACAGGGATTAATGAGCAGTTCTTC. Supplemented by reference TRBV5-1 and TRBJ2-1, the full variable domain reads KAGVTQTPRYLIKTRGQQVTLSCSPISGHRSVSWYQQTPGQGLQFLFEYFSETQRNKGNFPGRFSGRQFSNSRSEMNVSTLELGDSALYLCASSSDGGTGINEQFFGPGTRLTVL.

V is TRBV15 and J is TRBJ1-1; D possibly corresponds to TRBD1 (6 bases). The CDR3 contains 15 residues. Trimming shortened V by 0 bases and J by 6 bases, and 14 bases separated the two germline ends. Germline V gene lookup returns CDR1 LNHNV and CDR2 YYDKDF (reference sequence). The CDR3 DNA reads TGTGCCACCAGCAGAGATCCTTCCAGGGGCGCTGAAGCTTTCTTT. It yields the protein CATSRDPSRGAEAFF.

As DNA, the CDR3 is TGTGCCAGCAGGACAGGGGGCTATGGCTACACCTTC. Protein: CASRTGGYGYTF. The V call is TRBV27, the J call TRBJ1-2, with 9 bases that match TRBD1. V gave up 6 bases and J gave up 4 bases; unmatched junction bases: 0. Germline V gives CDR1 MNHEY, CDR2 SMNVEV (reference sequence). The CDR3 extends over 12 amino acids.

This clone appeared a few times. The chain links TRBV2 to TRBJ2-1; D ambiguous. V lost 3 bases to trimming and J lost 10 bases, with 13 bases between them. CDR3 length: 13 residues. The germline gives CDR1 SNHLY, CDR2 FYNNEI. The CDR3 DNA reads TGTGCCAGCAGTGAGGTGGGCCCAGAGGAGCAGTTCTTC. This encodes CASSEVGPEEQFF.

The V gene is TRBV27, the J gene TRBJ1-4; 7 bases map to TRBD1. Looked up from germline, CDR1 is MNHEY and CDR2 is SMNVEV (reference sequence). CDR3 size: 17 residues. V lost 8 bases and J lost 3; bases outside the gene matches: 15. CDR3 loop: CASGPGQRAFSNEKLFF. The CDR3 DNA is TGTGCCAGCGGCCCGGGACAGCGGGCCTTTTCTAATGAAAAACTGTTTTTT.

The V call is TRBV28, the J call TRBJ2-7, with D possibly matching TRBD1 (6 bases). The V and J ends lost 6 bases and 0 bases respectively, with 12 bases between them. Germline CDR1 is MDHEN and CDR2 is SYDVKM. CDR3 length: 14 amino acids. CDR3 DNA sequence: TGTGCCAGCAGGGGGCTGGACAGCTCCTACGAGCAGTACTTC. This gives the protein CASRGLDSSYEQYF.

This chain links TRBV6-5 with TRBJ2-6, with D unclear. The CDR3 extends over 15 amino acids. With 8 bases removed from V and 0 bases from J, the gap between germline ends came to 11 bases. Germline CDR1 MNHEY, CDR2 SVGAGI. The CDR3: CASSLFSSGANVLTF. The CDR3 DNA reads TGTGCCAGCTCACTTTTTAGCTCTGGGGCCAACGTCCTGACTTTC.

The rearrangement uses TRBV15 and TRBJ1-2, with D maybe TRBD1 (5 bases). Germline loops: CDR1 LNHNV, CDR2 YYDKDF (reference sequence). This CDR3 has 14 amino acids. Trimming took 2 bases from V and 9 from J, leaving 16 bases between them. For the CDR3, the DNA is TGTGCCACCAGCAGAACCTCCCAGGGTGCCCGCTACACCTTC. It is translated as CATSRTSQGARYTF. Filled out from reference TRBV15 and TRBJ1-2, the complete variable domain reads DAMVIQNPRYQVTQFGKPVTLSCSQTLNHNVMYWYQQKSSQAPKLLFHYYDKDFNNEADTPDNFQSRRPNTSFCFLDIRSPGLGDTAMYLCATSRTSQGARYTFGSGTRLTVV.

The chain has TRBV5-1 and TRBJ2-1, with 13 bases fitting TRBD2. The CDR3 is 15 amino acids. CDR1 and CDR2 from the germline V gene are SGHRS and YFSETQ. After removal of 2 bases from V and 7 bases from J, the junction contained 3 bases not matched to a gene. The CDR3: CASSLGLAGANEQFF. CDR3 bases: TGCGCCAGCAGCTTAGGACTAGCGGGGGCTAATGAGCAGTTCTTC.

The chain uses TRBV6-6 and TRBJ2-1; D gene ambiguous. This CDR3 has 12 amino acids. Germline V gives CDR1 MNHNY, CDR2 SVGAGI (reference sequence). V lost 0 bases and J 8 bases, leaving 5 bases between the germline ends. The CDR3 region is CASSYSGDEQFF. DNA of the CDR3: TGTGCCAGCAGTTACTCGGGCGATGAGCAGTTCTTC.